This T cell receptor beta chain appears in the sequencing data of a study of cytomegalovirus exposure and HLA in healthy donors. About the research overall: As released early, the data held roughly 85 million unique TCRs from HLA-typed donors. General study results and limits: An observed cluster of highly shared sequence variants was recorded as a likely sequencing artifact.

Comment on this clone: Its antigen is not identified.

There are 16 residues in the CDR3. Looked up from germline, CDR1 is SGHNT and CDR2 is YYREEE (reference sequence). V lost 2 bases and J 1 base, leaving 13 bases between the germline ends. The PCR used 60 Vbeta and 13 Jbeta primers. Sequencing was performed with immunoSEQ multiplex PCR; in TCRdb, only in-frame clones are kept and a portion is missing. The repertoire holds over 100,000 clones, with over 70% as singletons. J is TRBJ1-3 and V is TRBV5-4, with TRBD1 as a possible D gene (6 bases). The source of this sequence is a woman aged 40-49 years in good health and CMV-seronegative. Sequenced input: PBMCs. The chain's CDR3 is CASSFRGGVSGNTIYF. CDR3 DNA sequence: TGTGCCAGCAGCTTTAGAGGGGGGGTGTCTGGAAACACCATATATTTT.